This paragraph reports one TCR beta chain. Its antigen is unknown. TCRdb independently ran MiXCR on the 5' RACE reads; one entry per CDR3 protein. The repertoire consists of 450,000 or so distinct CDR3 sequences, with about 20% occurring once and the leading ten covering around 9.2%. The CDR3 is 14 residues long. The germline V and J ends were trimmed by 0 bases and 5 bases, with 13 bases remaining between them. CDR1 and CDR2 from the germline V gene are GTSNPN and SVGIG (reference sequence). This entry is derived from a study of T-cell memory formation after mild COVID-19. Across the study: Clusters were largely donor specific.

Study-wide points: Pre-infection memory carried some responding clones, suggesting that cross-reactive memory joined.

Sequencing was performed on PBMCs or a T cell subset sorted from them (not recorded which). The clonotype comes from an adult woman who had mild COVID-19 (a few samples of this study predate the infection). Cell type and time point are not known. The rearrangement joins TRBV30 to TRBJ1-1, with D uncertain. The CDR3, as DNA: TGTGCCTGGAGTGTAAAGCCTCTCGGGACTGAAGCTTTCTTT. Translation: CAWSVKPLGTEAFF. Full variable domain (remainder filled in from reference TRBV30 and TRBJ1-1): SQTIHQWPATLVQPVGSPLSLECTVEGTSNPNLYWYRQAAGRGLQLLFYSVGIGQISSEVPQNLSASRPQDRQFILSSKKLLLSDSGFYLCAWSVKPLGTEAFFGQGTRLTVV.